The source of this T cell receptor beta chain is a study of T-cell reconstitution after alpha-beta-depleted transplantation in children. The V end lost 5 bases, the J end lost 5 bases, and 15 bases lay between the germline ends. Germline lookup yields CDR1 SQVTM and CDR2 ANQGSEA. The CDR3 sequence is 13 residues long. TCRbeta library preparation incorporated unique molecular identifiers. In TCRdb, the PCR reads were re-called with MiXCR into one record per CDR3 protein. The sample carries around 600,000 distinct CDR3 sequences, approximately 16% recorded once. This clonotype was observed many times. The receptor was isolated from a human donor who donated a stem cell graft to a child with acute myeloid leukemia. The chain joins TRBV29-1 to TRBJ2-5; D is possibly TRBD1 (5 bases). Sequenced material: PBMCs from the stem cell graft donor, taken from the stem cell graft. The CDR3 region is CSVIDSSRETQYF. In DNA form, the CDR3 reads TGCAGCGTTATAGACAGCTCCAGGGAGACCCAGTACTTC.